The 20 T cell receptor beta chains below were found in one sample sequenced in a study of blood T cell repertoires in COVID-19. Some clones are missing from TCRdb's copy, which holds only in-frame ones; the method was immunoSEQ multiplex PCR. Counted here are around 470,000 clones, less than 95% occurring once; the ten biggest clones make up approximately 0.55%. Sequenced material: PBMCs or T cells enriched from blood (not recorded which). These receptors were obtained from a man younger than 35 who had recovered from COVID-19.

The CDR3 nucleotides are TGTGCCAGCAGTCCGATTCTGGGACTAACCTACAATGAGCAGTTCTTC. This sequence encodes CASSPILGLTYNEQFF. The chain links TRBV27 to TRBJ2-1, with 7 nucleotides matching TRBD2. Germline assignment: CDR1 MNHEY and CDR2 SMNVEV (reference sequence). Trimming at V came to 5 bases and at J to 2 bases, leaving 9 bases not matched to a gene. This CDR3 is 16 amino acids long.

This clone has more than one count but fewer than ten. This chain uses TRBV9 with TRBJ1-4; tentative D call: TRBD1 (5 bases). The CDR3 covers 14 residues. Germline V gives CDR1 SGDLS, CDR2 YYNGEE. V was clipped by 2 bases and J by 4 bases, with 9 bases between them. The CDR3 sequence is CASSVGRGNEKLFF. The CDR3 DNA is TGTGCCAGCAGCGTCGGGAGGGGTAATGAAAAACTGTTTTTT.

This CDR3 is CASHFFGGLAAYNEQFF. DNA for the CDR3: TGTGCCAGCCACTTTTTCGGGGGACTAGCAGCCTACAATGAGCAGTTCTTC. This chain joins TRBV5-4 and TRBJ2-1; 9 bases agree with TRBD2. The junction had 13 bases not matched to a gene; V was cut back by 7 bases and J by 2 bases. Germline V gene data show CDR1 as SGHNT and CDR2 as YYREEE (reference sequence). The CDR3 covers 17 residues.

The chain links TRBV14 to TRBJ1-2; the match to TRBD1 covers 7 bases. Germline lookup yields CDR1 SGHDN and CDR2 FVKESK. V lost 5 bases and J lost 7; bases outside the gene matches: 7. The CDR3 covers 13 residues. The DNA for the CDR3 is TGTGCCAGCAGCTCCACAGGGGCGGGTGGCTACACCTTC. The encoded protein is CASSSTGAGGYTF.

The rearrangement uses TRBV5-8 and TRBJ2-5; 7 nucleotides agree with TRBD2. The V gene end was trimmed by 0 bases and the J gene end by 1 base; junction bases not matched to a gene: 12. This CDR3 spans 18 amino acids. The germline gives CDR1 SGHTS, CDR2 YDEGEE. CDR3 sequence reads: CASSLGGGSSGFQETQYF. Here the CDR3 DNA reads TGTGCCAGCAGCTTGGGAGGTGGGTCTAGCGGATTCCAAGAGACCCAGTACTTC.

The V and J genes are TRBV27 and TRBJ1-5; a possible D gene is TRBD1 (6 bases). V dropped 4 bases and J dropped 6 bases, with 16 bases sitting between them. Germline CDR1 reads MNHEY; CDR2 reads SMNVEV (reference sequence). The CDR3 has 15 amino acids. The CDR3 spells CASSSDRIIGQPQHF. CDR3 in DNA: TGTGCCAGCAGTTCAGACAGGATCATAGGTCAGCCCCAGCATTTT.

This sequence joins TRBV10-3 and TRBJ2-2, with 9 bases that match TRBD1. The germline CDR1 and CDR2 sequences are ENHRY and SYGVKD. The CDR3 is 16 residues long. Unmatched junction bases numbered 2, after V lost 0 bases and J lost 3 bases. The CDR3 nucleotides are TGTGCCATCAGTGAGTCAAGGACAGGGGACACCGGGGAGCTGTTTTTT. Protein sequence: CAISESRTGDTGELFF.

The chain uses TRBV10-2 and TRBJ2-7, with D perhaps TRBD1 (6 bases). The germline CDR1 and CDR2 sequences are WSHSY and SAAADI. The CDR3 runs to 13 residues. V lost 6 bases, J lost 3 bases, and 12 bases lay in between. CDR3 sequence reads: CASREQGYYEQYF. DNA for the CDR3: TGCGCCAGCAGAGAACAGGGATACTACGAGCAGTACTTC.

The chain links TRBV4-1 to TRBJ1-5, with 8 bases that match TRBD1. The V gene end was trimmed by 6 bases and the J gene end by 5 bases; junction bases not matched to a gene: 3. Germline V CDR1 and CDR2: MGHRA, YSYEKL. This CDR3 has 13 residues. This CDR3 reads CASSRQGHQPQHF. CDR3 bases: TGCGCCAGCAGTCGACAGGGGCATCAGCCCCAGCATTTT.

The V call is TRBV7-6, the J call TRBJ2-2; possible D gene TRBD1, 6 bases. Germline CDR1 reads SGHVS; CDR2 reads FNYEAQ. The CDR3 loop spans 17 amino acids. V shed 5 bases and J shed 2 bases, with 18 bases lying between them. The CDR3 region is CASSPNPPGHNTGELFF. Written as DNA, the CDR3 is TGTGCCAGCAGCCCTAATCCTCCGGGACATAACACCGGGGAGCTGTTTTTT.

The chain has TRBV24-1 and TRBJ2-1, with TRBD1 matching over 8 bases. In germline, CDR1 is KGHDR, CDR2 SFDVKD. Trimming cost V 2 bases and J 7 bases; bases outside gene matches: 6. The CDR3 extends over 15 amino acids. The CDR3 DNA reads TGTGCCACCAGTGATTCCCCACAGGGGGTGAATGAGCAGTTCTTC. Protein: CATSDSPQGVNEQFF.

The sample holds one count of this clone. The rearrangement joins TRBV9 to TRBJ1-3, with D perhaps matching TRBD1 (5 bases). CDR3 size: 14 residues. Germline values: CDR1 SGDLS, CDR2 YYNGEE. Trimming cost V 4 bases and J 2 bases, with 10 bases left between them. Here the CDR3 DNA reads TGTGCCAGCAGCCCGGGACTCACTGGAAACACCATATATTTT. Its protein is CASSPGLTGNTIYF.

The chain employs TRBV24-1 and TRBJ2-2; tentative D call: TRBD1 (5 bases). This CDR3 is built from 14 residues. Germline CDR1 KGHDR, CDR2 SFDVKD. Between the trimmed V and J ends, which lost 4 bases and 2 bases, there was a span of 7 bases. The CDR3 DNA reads TGTGCCACCAGTGAAAGGGGAAACACCGGGGAGCTGTTTTTT. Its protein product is CATSERGNTGELFF.

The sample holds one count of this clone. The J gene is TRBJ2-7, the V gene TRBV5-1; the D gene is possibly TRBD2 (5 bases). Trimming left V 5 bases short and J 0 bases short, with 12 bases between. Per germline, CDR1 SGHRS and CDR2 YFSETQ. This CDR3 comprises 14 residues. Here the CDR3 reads CASRYGGNSYEQYF. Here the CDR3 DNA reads TGCGCCAGCAGGTACGGAGGAAACTCCTACGAGCAGTACTTC.

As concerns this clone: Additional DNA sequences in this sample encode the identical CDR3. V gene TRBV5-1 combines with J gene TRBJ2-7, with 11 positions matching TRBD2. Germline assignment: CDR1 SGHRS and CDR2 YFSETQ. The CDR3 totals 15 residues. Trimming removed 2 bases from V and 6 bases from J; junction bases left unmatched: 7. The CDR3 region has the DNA TGCGCCAGCAGCTTTTTAGCGGGAGGGCCGGGCGAGCAGTACTTC. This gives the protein CASSFLAGGPGEQYF. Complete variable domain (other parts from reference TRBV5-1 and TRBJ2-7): KAGVTQTPRYLIKTRGQQVTLSCSPISGHRSVSWYQQTPGQGLQFLFEYFSETQRNKGNFPGRFSGRQFSNSRSEMNVSTLELGDSALYLCASSFLAGGPGEQYFGPGTRLTVT.

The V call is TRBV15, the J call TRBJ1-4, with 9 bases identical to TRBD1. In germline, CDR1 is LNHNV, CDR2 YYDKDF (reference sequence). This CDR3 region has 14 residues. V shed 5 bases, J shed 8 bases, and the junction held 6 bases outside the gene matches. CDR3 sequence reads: CATSLGQGTEKLFF. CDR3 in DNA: TGTGCCACCAGCTTGGGACAGGGTACGGAAAAACTGTTTTTT. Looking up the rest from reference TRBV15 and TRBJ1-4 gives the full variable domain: DAMVIQNPRYQVTQFGKPVTLSCSQTLNHNVMYWYQQKSSQAPKLLFHYYDKDFNNEADTPDNFQSRRPNTSFCFLDIRSPGLGDTAMYLCATSLGQGTEKLFFGSGTQLSVL.

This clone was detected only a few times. The DNA for the CDR3 is TGTGCCAGCAGCTTGAGCGGGAGGGACAATGAGCAGTTCTTC. As protein: CASSLSGRDNEQFF. This chain connects TRBV7-3 to TRBJ2-1, with 10 bases that match TRBD2. Trimming at V came to 3 bases and at J to 5 bases, leaving 1 base not matched to a gene. Looked up from germline, CDR1 is SGHTA and CDR2 is FQGTGA. The CDR3 is made up of 14 amino acids.

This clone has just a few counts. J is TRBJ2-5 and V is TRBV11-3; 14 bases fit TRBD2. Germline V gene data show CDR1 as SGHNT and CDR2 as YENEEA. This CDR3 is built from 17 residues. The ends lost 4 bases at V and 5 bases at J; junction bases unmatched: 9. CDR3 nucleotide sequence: TGTGCCAGCAGCTCGGGACTAGCGGGAGAAACGGGGGAGACCCAGTACTTC. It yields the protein CASSSGLAGETGETQYF.

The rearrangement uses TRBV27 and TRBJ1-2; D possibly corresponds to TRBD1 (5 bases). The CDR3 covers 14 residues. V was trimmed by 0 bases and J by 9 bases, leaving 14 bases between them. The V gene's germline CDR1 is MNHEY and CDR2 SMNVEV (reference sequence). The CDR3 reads CASSLSAGSISYTF. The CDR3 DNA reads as TGTGCCAGCAGTTTATCGGCAGGGTCTATAAGCTACACCTTC.

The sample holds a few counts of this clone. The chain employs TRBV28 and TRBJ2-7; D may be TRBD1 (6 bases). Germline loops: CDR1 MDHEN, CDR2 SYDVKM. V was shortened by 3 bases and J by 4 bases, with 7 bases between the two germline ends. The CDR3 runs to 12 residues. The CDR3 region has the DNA TGTGCCAGCAGTTTCGGACAGTACGAGCAGTACTTC. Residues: CASSFGQYEQYF.